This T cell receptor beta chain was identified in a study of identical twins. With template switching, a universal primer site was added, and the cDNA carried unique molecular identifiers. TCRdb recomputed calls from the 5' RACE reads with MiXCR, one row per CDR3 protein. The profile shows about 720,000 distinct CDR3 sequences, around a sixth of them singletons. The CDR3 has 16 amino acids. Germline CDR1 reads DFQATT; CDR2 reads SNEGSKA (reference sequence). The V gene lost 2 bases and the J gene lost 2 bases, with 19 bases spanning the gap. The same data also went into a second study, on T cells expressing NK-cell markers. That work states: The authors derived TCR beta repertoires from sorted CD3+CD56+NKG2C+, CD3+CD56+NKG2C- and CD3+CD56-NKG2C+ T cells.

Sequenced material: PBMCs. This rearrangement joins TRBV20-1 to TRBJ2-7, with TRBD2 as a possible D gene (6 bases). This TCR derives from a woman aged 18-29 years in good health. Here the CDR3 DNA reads TGCAGTGCTAGAAGCCGGGACCTAGCGAGTGCCTACGAGCAGTACTTC. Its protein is CSARSRDLASAYEQYF.